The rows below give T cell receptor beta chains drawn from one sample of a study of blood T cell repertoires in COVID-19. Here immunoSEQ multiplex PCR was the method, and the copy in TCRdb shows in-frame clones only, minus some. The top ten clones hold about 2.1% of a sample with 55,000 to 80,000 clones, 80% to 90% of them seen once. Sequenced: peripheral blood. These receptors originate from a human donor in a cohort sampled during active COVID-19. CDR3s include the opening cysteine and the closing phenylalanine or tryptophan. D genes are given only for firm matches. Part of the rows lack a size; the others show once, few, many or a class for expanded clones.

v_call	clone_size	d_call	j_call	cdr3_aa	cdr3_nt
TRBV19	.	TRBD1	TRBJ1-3	CASNQGAGNTIYF	TGTGCCAGCAACCAGGGGGCTGGAAACACCATATATTTT
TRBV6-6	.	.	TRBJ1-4	CASRRGIDEKLFF	TGTGCCAGTAGGAGGGGAATAGATGAAAAACTGTTTTTT
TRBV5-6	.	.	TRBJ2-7	CASSLGAGYEQYF	TGTGCCAGCAGCTTGGGGGCAGGCTACGAGCAGTACTTC
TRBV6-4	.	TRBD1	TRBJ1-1	CASAQGQGGTEAFF	TGTGCCAGCGCGCAAGGACAGGGGGGCACTGAAGCTTTCTTT
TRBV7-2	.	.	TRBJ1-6	CASSLDGPLNSPLHF	TGTGCCAGCAGCTTAGATGGGCCCCTTAATTCACCCCTCCACTTT
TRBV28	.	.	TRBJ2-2	CASSLDTGELFF	TGTGCCAGCAGCCTAGACACCGGGGAGCTGTTTTTT
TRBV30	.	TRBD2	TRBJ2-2	CASQAGVKSGELFF	TGTGCCTCCCAAGCGGGGGTAAAATCCGGGGAGCTGTTTTTT
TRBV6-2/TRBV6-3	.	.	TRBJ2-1	CASSYSVQVQFF	TGTGCCAGCAGTTATTCGGTCCAAGTTCAGTTCTTC
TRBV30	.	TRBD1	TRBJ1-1	CAWSPRDRDAFF	TGTGCCTGGAGTCCCCGGGACAGGGACGCTTTCTTT
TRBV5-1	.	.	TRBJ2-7	CASSVRDSEEQYF	TGCGCCAGCAGCGTTCGGGACTCGGAAGAGCAGTACTTC
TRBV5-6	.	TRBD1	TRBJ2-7	CASSYGTGRYEQYF	TGTGCCAGCAGCTATGGGACAGGGAGGTACGAGCAGTACTTC
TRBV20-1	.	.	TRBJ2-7	CSARSGEQYF	TGCAGTGCCCGCTCAGGGGAGCAGTACTTC
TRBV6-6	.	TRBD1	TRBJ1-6	CASSSQGKTPLHF	TGTGCCAGCAGTTCACAGGGGAAGACACCCCTCCACTTT
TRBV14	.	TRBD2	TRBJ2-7	CASSQLASGGYEQYF	TGTGCCAGCAGCCAATTAGCTAGCGGGGGCTACGAGCAGTACTTC
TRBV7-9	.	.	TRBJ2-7	CASSFFTGGPYEQYF	TGTGCCAGCAGCTTCTTCACCGGGGGACCCTACGAGCAGTACTTC
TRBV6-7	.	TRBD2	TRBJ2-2	CASIPSGRSTGELFF	TGTGCCAGCATCCCAAGCGGGAGAAGCACCGGGGAGCTGTTTTTT
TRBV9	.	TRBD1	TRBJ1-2	CASSVGTGDYGYTF	TGTGCCAGCAGCGTGGGGACAGGGGACTATGGCTACACCTTC
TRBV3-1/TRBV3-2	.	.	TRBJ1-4	CASSRSGLGEKLFF	TGTGCCAGCAGCCGATCAGGGCTGGGTGAAAAACTGTTTTTT
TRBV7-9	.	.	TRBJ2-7	CASSLYAEQYF	TGTGCCAGCAGCTTATACGCGGAGCAGTACTTC
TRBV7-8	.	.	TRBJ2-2	CASSARDTGRNTGELFF	TGTGCCAGCAGCGCCAGGGATACAGGTCGTAACACCGGGGAGCTGTTTTTT
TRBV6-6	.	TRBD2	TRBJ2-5	CASSGPGLAGETQYF	TGTGCCAGCAGTGGTCCGGGACTAGCGGGAGAGACCCAGTACTTC
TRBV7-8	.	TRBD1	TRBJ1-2	CASSPRDRGALGYTF	TGTGCCAGCAGCCCACGGGACAGGGGAGCACTAGGCTACACCTTC
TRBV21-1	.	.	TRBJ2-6	CASSNDTGANVLTF	TGTGCCAGCAGCAACGACACTGGGGCCAACGTCCTGACTTTC
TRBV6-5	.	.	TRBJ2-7	CASKGAGQYF	TGTGCCAGCAAAGGCGCGGGACAGTACTTC
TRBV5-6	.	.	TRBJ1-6	CASSNSYRVPAFNSPLHF	TGTGCCAGCAGCAATAGTTATCGAGTCCCCGCATTTAATTCACCCCTCCACTTT
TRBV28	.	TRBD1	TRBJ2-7	CASSLPGQGYEQYF	TGTGCCAGCAGTTTACCGGGACAGGGGTACGAGCAGTACTTC
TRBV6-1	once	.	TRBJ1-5	CASSESLPGFNQPQHF	TGTGCCAGCAGTGAAAGTCTCCCGGGGTTCAATCAGCCCCAGCATTTT
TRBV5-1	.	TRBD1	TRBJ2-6	CASSSQGTGANVLTF	TGCGCCAGCAGCTCACAGGGGACTGGGGCCAACGTCCTGACTTTC
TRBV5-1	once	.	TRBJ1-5	CASSLDRDQPQHF	TGCGCCAGCAGCTTGGACAGGGATCAGCCCCAGCATTTT
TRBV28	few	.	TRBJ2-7	CASIQDRRDQSYEQYF	TGTGCCAGCATCCAGGATAGGCGAGACCAGTCCTACGAGCAGTACTTC
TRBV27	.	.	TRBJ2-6	CASRGGAAGANVLTF	TGTGCCTCCCGAGGCGGGGCAGCTGGGGCCAACGTCCTGACTTTC
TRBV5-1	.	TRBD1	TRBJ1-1	CASRGAGTGKTEAFF	TGCGCCAGCAGGGGGGCCGGGACAGGGAAGACTGAAGCTTTCTTT
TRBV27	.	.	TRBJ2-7	CASSSRGFYEQYF	TGTGCCAGCAGTTCCCGGGGATTCTACGAGCAGTACTTC
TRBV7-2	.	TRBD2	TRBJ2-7	CASSWRLAGGRDEQYF	TGTGCCAGCAGCTGGCGACTAGCGGGGGGGCGCGACGAGCAGTACTTC
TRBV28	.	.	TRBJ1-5	CASSYLGGARQPQHF	TGTGCCAGCAGTTATTTAGGAGGGGCGAGGCAGCCCCAGCATTTT
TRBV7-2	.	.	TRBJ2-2	CASSLFPGITGELFF	TGTGCCAGCAGCTTATTCCCAGGGATCACCGGGGAGCTGTTTTTT
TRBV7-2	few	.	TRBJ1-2	CASSSRSYGYTF	TGTGCCAGCAGCTCTCGTTCCTATGGCTACACCTTC
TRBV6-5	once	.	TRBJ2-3	CASRRQVQGDTQYF	TGTGCCAGCAGGCGACAGGTCCAGGGAGACACGCAGTATTTT
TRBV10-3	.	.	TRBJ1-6	CAISERGGSLHF	TGTGCCATCAGTGAGAGGGGAGGGTCCCTCCACTTT
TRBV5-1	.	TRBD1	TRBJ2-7	CASSFGQGTYEQYF	TGCGCCAGCAGCTTTGGACAGGGGACGTACGAGCAGTACTTC
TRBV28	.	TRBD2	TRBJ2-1	CASSSGTSLSRSSDEQFF	TGTGCCAGCAGCTCCGGGACTAGCCTATCCCGGTCGAGCGATGAGCAGTTCTTC
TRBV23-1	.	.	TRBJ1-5	CASSQLGSCPQQPQHF	TGCGCCAGCAGTCAGTTGGGCTCCTGCCCGCAACAGCCCCAGCATTTT
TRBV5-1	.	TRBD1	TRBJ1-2	CASSVNPGQSAYGYTF	TGCGCCAGCAGCGTAAACCCGGGACAGAGCGCCTATGGCTACACCTTC
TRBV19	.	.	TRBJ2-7	CASSASLGDYEQYF	TGTGCCAGTTCCGCGTCCCTAGGGGACTACGAGCAGTACTTC